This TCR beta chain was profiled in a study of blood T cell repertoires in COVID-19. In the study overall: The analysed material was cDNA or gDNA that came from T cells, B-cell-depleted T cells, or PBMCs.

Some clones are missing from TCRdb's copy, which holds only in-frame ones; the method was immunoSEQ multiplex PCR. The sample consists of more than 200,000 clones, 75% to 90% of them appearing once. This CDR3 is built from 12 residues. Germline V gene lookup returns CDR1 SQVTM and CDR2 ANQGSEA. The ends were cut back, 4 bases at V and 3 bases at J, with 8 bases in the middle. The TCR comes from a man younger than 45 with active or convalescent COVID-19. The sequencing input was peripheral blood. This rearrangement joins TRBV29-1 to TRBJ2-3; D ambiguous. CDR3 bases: TGCAGCGTTGCGCCCGGGACAGATACGCAGTATTTT. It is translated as CSVAPGTDTQYF.